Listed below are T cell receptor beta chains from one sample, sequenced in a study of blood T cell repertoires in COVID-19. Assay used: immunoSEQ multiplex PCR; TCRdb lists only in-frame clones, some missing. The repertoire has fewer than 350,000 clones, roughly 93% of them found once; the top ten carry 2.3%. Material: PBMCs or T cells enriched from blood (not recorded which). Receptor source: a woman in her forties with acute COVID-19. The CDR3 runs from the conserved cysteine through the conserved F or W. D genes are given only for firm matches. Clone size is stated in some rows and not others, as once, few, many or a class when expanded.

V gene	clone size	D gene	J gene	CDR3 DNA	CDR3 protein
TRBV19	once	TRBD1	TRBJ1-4	TGTGCCAGTAGTTGGACAGGCGATGAAAAACTGTTTTTT	CASSWTGDEKLFF
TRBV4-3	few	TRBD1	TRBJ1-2	TGCGCCAGCAGCCAAGAGGACAGGGGGCTGAGTGGCTACACCTTC	CASSQEDRGLSGYTF
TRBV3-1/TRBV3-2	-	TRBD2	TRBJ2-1	TGTGCCAGCAGCCGAGGAGGACTAGCGGGAGTCAGCTCCTACAATGAGCAGTTCTTC	CASSRGGLAGVSSYNEQFF
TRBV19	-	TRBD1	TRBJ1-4	TGTGCCAGTAGTAGCTTAGTCGCAGGGGGAAAACTGTTTTTT	CASSSLVAGGKLFF
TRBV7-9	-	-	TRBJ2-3	TGTGCCAGCAGCTTAGCGCGGAGTGGAGGCGGAAGCACAGATACGCAGTATTTT	CASSLARSGGGSTDTQYF
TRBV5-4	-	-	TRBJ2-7	TGTGCCAGCAGCCTAACCTGCCTTTTTGAGCAGTACTTC	CASSLTCLFEQYF
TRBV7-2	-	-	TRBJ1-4	TGTGCCAGCAGCCCATCCAGGGCAACTAATGAAAAACTGTTTTTT	CASSPSRATNEKLFF
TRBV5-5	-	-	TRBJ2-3	TGTGCCAGCAGCCCCTGGACGGGGAGCACAGATACGCAGTATTTT	CASSPWTGSTDTQYF
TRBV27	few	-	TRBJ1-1	TGTGCCAGCAGTCGCCTCGACACGAACACTGAAGCTTTCTTT	CASSRLDTNTEAFF
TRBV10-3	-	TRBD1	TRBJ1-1	TGTGCCATCAGTGAGTCGGGACAGTGGAACACTGAAGCTTTCTTT	CAISESGQWNTEAFF
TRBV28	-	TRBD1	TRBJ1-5	TGTGCCACCAGTGACAGGGGCCAAAATCAGCCCCAGCATTTT	CATSDRGQNQPQHF
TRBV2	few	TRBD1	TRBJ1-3	TGTGCCAGCAGTCGGACAGGGCTAGGAGGAAACACCATATATTTT	CASSRTGLGGNTIYF
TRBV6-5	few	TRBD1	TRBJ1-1	TGTGCCAGCACCCGGGACAGGGCAGCTTTCTTT	CASTRDRAAFF
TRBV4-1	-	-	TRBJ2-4	TGCGCCAGCAGCCAAGATGCAGGGTCGTTAGCCAAAAACATTCAGTACTTC	CASSQDAGSLAKNIQYF
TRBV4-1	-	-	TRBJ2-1	TGCGCCAGCAGCCAAGCCTCCAACAGGGGACTGAGGAATGAGCAGTTCTTC	CASSQASNRGLRNEQFF
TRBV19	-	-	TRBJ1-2	TGTGCCAGTAGTATAGATCTAAAGGACAGACCGCTTAACTATGGCTACACCTTC	CASSIDLKDRPLNYGYTF
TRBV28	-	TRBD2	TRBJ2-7	TGTGCCAGCGGCTCGGGGCTAGCGGGAGGGTCCTCCTACGAGCAGTACTTC	CASGSGLAGGSSYEQYF
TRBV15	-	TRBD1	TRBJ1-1	TGTGCCACCAGCACGGGGGACAGGAGGAAGAACACTGAAGCTTTCTTT	CATSTGDRRKNTEAFF
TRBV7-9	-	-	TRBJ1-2	TGTGCCAGCAGCTTAGGTGTCGGGTATGGCTACACCTTC	CASSLGVGYGYTF
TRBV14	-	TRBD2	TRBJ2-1	TGTGCCAGCAGCCTACAAGCGGGAGTAGGCAATGAGCAGTTCTTC	CASSLQAGVGNEQFF
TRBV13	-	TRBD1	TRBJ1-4	TGTGCCAGCAGCTTGGGACAGGGGCGTGAAAAACTGTTTTTT	CASSLGQGREKLFF
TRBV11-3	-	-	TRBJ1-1	TGTGCCAGCAGGGGGACATCGCGCACTGAAGCTTTCTTT	CASRGTSRTEAFF